Reported below is one T cell receptor beta chain. Its antigen is not known. CDR3 size: 14 residues. Trimming took 4 bases from V and 5 from J; bases not matched to a gene: 6. The germline gives CDR1 SGHNT, CDR2 YENEEA. Time point described: patch test 3, about 24 weeks after DPC sensitization. Noted treatment: therapeutic diphenylcyclopropenone sensitization with weekly scalp DPC. Via MiXCR, TCRdb re-called the RACE reads, giving one row per CDR3 protein. Of roughly 100,000 distinct CDR3 sequences in the sample, 34% were seen once. This sample stems from a study of human T cells and chemical hapten exposure. Whole-study findings and limits: No shift was seen in TCRs above 1 in 1000 frequency with DPC sensitization.

The sequence was obtained from a man in his forties or fifties with alopecia areata. Some clones in this sample may be carry-over from other donors' samples. The sequences come from whole blood, collected in connection with sensitization to the hapten diphenylcyclopropenone (DPC). The J gene is TRBJ2-3, the V gene TRBV11-3, with 7 positions matching TRBD2. The CDR3 nucleotides read TGTGCCAGCAGCTCCGGACTAGGAGTAGATACGCAGTATTTT. Protein: CASSSGLGVDTQYF. Complete variable domain (other parts from reference TRBV11-3 and TRBJ2-3): EAGVVQSPRYKIIEKKQPVAFWCNPISGHNTLYWYLQNLGQGPELLIRYENEEAVDDSQLPKDRFSAERLKGVDSTLKIQPAELGDSAVYLCASSSGLGVDTQYFGPGTRLTVL.